This T cell receptor (beta chain) stems from a study of shared clonotypes between healthy human individuals. CDR1 and CDR2 from the germline V gene are SQVTM and ANQGSEA. V lost 6 bases, J lost 8 bases, and 13 bases lay in between. The CDR3 totals 11 residues. CD45RO-negative CD8 cells positively selected for CCR7 made up the naive population, which excluded terminally differentiated effector memory CD45RA+ cells. Profiled with immunoSEQ multiplex PCR; TCRdb holds only in-frame clones, not every one. The data hold some 2.1 million clones, with over 85% observed a single time. The sequence was collected from a man in his late teens or twenties in good health. The sample taken for sequencing was naive CD8+ T cells sorted from blood. V is TRBV29-1 and J is TRBJ1-2, with D unresolved. Here the CDR3 DNA reads TGCAGCGTGCCAGACTTTGAGGGCTACACCTTC. Translation gives CSVPDFEGYTF.